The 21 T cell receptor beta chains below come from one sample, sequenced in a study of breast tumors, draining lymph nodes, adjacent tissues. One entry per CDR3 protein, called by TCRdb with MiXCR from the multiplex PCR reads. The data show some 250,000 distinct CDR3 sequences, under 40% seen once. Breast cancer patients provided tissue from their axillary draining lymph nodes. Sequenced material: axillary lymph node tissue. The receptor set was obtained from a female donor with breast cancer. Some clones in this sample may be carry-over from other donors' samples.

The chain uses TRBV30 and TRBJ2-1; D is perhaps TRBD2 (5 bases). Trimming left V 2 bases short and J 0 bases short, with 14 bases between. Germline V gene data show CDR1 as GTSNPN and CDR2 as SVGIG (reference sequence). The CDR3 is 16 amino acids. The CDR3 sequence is CAWSRLGADSYNEQFF. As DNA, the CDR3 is TGTGCCTGGAGTAGGTTGGGAGCGGACTCCTACAATGAGCAGTTCTTC.

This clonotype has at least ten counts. The DNA for the CDR3 is TGCAGTGCACTAGCGGGAGTTTACGAGCAGTACTTC. Translated: CSALAGVYEQYF. The chain carries TRBV20-1 and TRBJ2-7; 11 bases fit TRBD2. The CDR3 length is 12 residues. The V gene's germline CDR1 is DFQATT and CDR2 SNEGSKA (reference sequence). Germline trimming cut 6 bases from V and 4 bases from J; bases unmatched to any gene: 2.

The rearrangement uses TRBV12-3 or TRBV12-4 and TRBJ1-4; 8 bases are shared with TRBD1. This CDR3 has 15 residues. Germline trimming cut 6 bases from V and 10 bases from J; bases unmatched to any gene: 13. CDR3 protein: CASSPGGSIGGKLFF. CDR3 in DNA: TGTGCCAGCAGCCCAGGGGGCTCCATCGGGGGAAAACTGTTTTTT.

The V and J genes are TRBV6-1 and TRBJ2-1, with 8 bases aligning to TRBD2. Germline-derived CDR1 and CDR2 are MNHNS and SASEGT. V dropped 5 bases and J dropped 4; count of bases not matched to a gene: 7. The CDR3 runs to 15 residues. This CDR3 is CASSKTEREYNEQFF. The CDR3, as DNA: TGTGCCAGCAGTAAGACAGAGCGGGAGTACAATGAGCAGTTCTTC.

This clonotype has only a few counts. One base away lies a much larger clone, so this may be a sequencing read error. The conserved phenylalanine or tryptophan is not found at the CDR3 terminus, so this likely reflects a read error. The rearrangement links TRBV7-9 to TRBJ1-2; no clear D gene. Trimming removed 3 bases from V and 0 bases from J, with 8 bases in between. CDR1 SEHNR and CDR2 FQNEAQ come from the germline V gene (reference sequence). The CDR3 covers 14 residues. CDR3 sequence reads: CASSFGRTNYGYTL. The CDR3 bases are TGTGCCAGCAGCTTCGGCAGGACTAACTATGGCTACACCCTC.

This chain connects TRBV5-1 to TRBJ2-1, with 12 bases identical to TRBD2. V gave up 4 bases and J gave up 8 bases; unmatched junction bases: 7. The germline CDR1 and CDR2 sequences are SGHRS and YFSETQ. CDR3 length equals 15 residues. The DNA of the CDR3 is TGCGCCAGCAGCCAAACTAGCGGGAGGATTGATGAGCAGTTCTTC. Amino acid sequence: CASSQTSGRIDEQFF. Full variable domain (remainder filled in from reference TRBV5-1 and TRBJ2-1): KAGVTQTPRYLIKTRGQQVTLSCSPISGHRSVSWYQQTPGQGLQFLFEYFSETQRNKGNFPGRFSGRQFSNSRSEMNVSTLELGDSALYLCASSQTSGRIDEQFFGPGTRLTVL.

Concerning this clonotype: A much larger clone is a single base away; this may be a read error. The CDR3 DNA is TGTGCCAGCAGTGAAATAGGCAGTCGTATTAATTCACCCCTCCACTTT. It specifies CASSEIGSRINSPLHF. This sequence joins TRBV6-6 and TRBJ1-6; D is unclear. V lost 5 bases and J lost 6, with 17 bases in between. Germline-derived CDR1 and CDR2 are MNHNY and SVGAGI (reference sequence). The CDR3 consists of 16 residues.

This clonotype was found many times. The CDR3 reads CSARGSGGPPDEQFF. Written as DNA, the CDR3 is TGCAGTGCTAGAGGTAGCGGGGGGCCCCCTGATGAGCAGTTCTTC. The genes are TRBV20-1 and TRBJ2-1, with TRBD2 identical over 10 bases. Losses at the gene ends were 1 base for V and 8 bases for J; bases not matched to a gene: 8. Germline-derived CDR1 and CDR2 are DFQATT and SNEGSKA (reference sequence). This CDR3 has 15 amino acids.

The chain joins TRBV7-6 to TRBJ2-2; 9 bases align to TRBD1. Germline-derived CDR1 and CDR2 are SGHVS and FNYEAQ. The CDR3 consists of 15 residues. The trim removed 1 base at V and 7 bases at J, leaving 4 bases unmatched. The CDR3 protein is CASSLGTGEFGELFF. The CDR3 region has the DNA TGTGCCAGCAGCTTAGGGACAGGGGAGTTCGGGGAGCTGTTTTTT. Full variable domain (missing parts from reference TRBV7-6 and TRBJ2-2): GAGVSQSPRYKVTKRGQDVALRCDPISGHVSLYWYRQALGQGPEFLTYFNYEAQQDKSGLPNDRFSAERPEGSISTLTIQRTEQRDSAMYRCASSLGTGEFGELFFGEGSRLTVL.

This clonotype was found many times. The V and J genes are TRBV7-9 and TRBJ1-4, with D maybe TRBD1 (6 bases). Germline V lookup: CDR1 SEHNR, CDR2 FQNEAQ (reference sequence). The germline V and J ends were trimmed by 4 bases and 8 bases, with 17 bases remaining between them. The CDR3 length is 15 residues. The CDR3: CASSSGDRKDEKLFF. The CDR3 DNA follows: TGTGCCAGCAGCTCAGGAGACAGGAAGGACGAAAAACTGTTTTTT. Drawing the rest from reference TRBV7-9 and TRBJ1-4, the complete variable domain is DTGVSQNPRHKITKRGQNVTFRCDPISEHNRLYWYRQTLGQGPEFLTYFQNEAQLEKSRLLSDRFSAERPKGSFSTLEIQRTEQGDSAMYLCASSSGDRKDEKLFFGSGTQLSVL.

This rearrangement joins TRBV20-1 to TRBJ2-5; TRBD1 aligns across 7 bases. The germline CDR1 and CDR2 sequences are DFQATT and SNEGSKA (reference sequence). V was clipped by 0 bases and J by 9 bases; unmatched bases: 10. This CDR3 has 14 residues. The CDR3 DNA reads TGCAGTGCTAGAGATCGGTCAGGGGGACCGCCCCAGTACTTC. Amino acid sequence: CSARDRSGGPPQYF.

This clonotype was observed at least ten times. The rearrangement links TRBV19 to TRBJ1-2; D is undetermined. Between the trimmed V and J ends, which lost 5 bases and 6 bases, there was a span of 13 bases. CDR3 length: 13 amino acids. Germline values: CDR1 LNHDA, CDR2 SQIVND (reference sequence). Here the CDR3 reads CASSPALLHGYTF. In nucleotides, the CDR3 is TGTGCCAGTAGTCCGGCTTTACTCCATGGCTACACCTTC.

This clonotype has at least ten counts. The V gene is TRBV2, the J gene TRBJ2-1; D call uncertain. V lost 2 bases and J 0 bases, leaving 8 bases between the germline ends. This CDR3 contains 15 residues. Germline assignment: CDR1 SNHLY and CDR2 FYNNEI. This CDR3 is CASSERRSSYNEQFF. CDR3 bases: TGTGCCAGCAGTGAACGCAGGAGCTCCTACAATGAGCAGTTCTTC.

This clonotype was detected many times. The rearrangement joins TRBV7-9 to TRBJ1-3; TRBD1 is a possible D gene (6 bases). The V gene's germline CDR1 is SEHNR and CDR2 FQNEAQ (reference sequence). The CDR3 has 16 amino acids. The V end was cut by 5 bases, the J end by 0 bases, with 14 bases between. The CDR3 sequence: CASSPGHWASGNTIYF. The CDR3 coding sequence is TGTGCCAGCAGCCCGGGACACTGGGCCTCTGGAAACACCATATATTTT. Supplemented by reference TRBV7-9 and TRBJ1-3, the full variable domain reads DTGVSQNPRHKITKRGQNVTFRCDPISEHNRLYWYRQTLGQGPEFLTYFQNEAQLEKSRLLSDRFSAERPKGSFSTLEIQRTEQGDSAMYLCASSPGHWASGNTIYFGEGSWLTVV.

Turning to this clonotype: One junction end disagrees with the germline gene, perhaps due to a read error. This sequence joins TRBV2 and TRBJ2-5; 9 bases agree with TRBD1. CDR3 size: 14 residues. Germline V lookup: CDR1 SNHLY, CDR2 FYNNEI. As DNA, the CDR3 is TGTGCCCGCAGTGCGGGACAGGGTGTGGAGACCCAGTACTTC. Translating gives CARSAGQGVETQYF.

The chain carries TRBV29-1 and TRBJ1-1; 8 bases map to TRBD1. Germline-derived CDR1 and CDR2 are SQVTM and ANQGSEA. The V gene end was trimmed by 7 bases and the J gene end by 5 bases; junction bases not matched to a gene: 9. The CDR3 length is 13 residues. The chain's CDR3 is CSADRQGRTEAFF. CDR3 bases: TGCAGCGCCGATAGACAGGGGAGGACTGAAGCTTTCTTT.

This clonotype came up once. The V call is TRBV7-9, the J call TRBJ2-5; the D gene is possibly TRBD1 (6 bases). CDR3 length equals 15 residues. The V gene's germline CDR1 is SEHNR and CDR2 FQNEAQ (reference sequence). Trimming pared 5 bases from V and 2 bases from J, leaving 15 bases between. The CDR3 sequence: CASSLGQSPQETQYF. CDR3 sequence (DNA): TGTGCCAGCAGCCTCGGACAGTCACCTCAAGAGACCCAGTACTTC.

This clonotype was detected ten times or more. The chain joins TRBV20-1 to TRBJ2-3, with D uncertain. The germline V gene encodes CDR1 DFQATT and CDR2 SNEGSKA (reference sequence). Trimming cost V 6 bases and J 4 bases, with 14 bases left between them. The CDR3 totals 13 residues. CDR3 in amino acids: CSACQVVADTQYF. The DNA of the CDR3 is TGCAGTGCCTGCCAGGTTGTGGCAGATACGCAGTATTTT.

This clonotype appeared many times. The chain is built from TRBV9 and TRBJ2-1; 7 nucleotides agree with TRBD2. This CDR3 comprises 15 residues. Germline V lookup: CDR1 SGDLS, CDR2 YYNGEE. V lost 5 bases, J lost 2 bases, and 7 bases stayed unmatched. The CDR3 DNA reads TGTGCCAGCAGTCGAAGCGGGGAGACCTACAATGAGCAGTTCTTC. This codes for CASSRSGETYNEQFF.

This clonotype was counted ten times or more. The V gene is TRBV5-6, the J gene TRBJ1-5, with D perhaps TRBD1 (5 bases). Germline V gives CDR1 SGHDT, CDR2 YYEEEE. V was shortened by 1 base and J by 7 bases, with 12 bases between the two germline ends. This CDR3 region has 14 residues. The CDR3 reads CASSLIGDGQPQHF. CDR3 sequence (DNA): TGTGCCAGCAGCTTGATCGGGGACGGGCAGCCCCAGCATTTT.

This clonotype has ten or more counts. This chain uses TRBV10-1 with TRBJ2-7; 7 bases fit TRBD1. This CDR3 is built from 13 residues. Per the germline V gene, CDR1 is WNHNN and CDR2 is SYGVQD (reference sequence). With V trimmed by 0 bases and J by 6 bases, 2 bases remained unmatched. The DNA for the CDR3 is TGCGCCAGCAGTGAGTCGCCAGGGGGCGAGCAGTACTTC. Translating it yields CASSESPGGEQYF.